In this sample, the clone carrying this T cell receptor (beta chain) turned up a few times. The germline gives CDR1 SGHVS, CDR2 FQNEAQ. V was pared by 1 base and J by 7 bases, with 10 bases between. CDR3 length: 13 residues. Each CDR3 protein gets one entry after TCRdb re-called the 5' RACE reads with MiXCR. The top ten hold around 30% of the sample, which has roughly 100,000 distinct CDR3 sequences, over 10% seen once. This entry belongs to a study of T-cell memory formation after mild COVID-19. Sequencing was done on a sample of PBMCs or a T cell subset sorted from them (not recorded which). The rearrangement uses TRBV7-8 and TRBJ1-2; D not certain. This sequence was found in an adult woman who had mild COVID-19 (a few samples of this study predate the infection). Cell type and time point are not known. This CDR3 reads CASSLEGIVGYTF. The CDR3 bases are TGTGCCAGCAGCTTAGAGGGTATCGTTGGCTACACCTTC.